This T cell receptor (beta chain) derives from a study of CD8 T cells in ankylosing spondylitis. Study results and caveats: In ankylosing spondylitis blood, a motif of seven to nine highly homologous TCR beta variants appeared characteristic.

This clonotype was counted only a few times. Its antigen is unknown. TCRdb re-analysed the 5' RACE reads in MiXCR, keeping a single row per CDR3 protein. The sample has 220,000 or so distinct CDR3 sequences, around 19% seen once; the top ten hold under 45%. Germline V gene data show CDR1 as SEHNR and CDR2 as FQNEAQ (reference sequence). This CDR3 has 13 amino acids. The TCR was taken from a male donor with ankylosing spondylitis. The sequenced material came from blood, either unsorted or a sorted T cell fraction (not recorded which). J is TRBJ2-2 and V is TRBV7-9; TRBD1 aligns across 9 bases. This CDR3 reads CATTGGVTGELFF. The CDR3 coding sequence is TGTGCTACCACAGGGGGCGTCACCGGGGAGCTGTTTTTT. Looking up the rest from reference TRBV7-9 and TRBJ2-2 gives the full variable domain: DTGVSQNPRHKITKRGQNVTFRCDPISEHNRLYWYRQTLGQGPEFLTYFQNEAQLEKSRLLSDRFSAERPKGSFSTLEIQRTEQGDSAMYLCATTGGVTGELFFGEGSRLTVL.